The 19 T cell receptor beta chains reported below all come from one sample, sequenced in a study of blood T cell repertoires in COVID-19. Using immunoSEQ multiplex PCR, the repertoire was profiled, and TCRdb retains in-frame clones only, with some absent. The sample lists 30,000 to 50,000 clones; about four fifths were seen once. Sequenced sample: peripheral blood. These receptor sequences come from a man aged 65 to 85 with acute or convalescent COVID-19.

This sequence joins TRBV7-9 and TRBJ1-5, with D unclear. V was shortened by 1 base and J by 4 bases, with 11 bases between the two germline ends. Germline V gene lookup returns CDR1 SEHNR and CDR2 FQNEAQ (reference sequence). There are 15 residues in the CDR3. CDR3 residues: CASSLGGPGNQPQHF. The CDR3 DNA follows: TGTGCCAGCAGCTTAGGGGGTCCGGGGAATCAGCCCCAGCATTTT. Full variable domain (missing parts from reference TRBV7-9 and TRBJ1-5): DTGVSQNPRHKITKRGQNVTFRCDPISEHNRLYWYRQTLGQGPEFLTYFQNEAQLEKSRLLSDRFSAERPKGSFSTLEIQRTEQGDSAMYLCASSLGGPGNQPQHFGDGTRLSIL.

The table lists this clone with a few counts. CDR3 loop: CASSLPGSYNEQFF. CDR3 DNA sequence: TGTGCCAGCAGCCTACCGGGCTCCTACAATGAGCAGTTCTTC. The chain employs TRBV6-5 and TRBJ2-1; unclear D gene. The CDR3 runs to 14 residues. Germline V gives CDR1 MNHEY, CDR2 SVGAGI. V lost 6 bases to trimming and J lost 0 bases, with 9 bases between them.

This chain links TRBV28 with TRBJ2-2; a weak D match, TRBD2 (5 bases). CDR1 is MDHEN, CDR2 SYDVKM, per germline. The CDR3 has 14 residues. Trimming removed 6 bases from V and 3 bases from J, with 11 bases in between. CDR3 DNA sequence: TGTGCCAGCAGAACGGGAACGGACACCGGGGAGCTGTTTTTT. It encodes CASRTGTDTGELFF.

This clone was counted only a few times. The chain carries TRBV19 and TRBJ2-7; D not resolved. The CDR3 is 15 amino acids. The V end lost 3 bases, the J end lost 0 bases, and 12 bases lay between the germline ends. The germline V gene has CDR1 LNHDA and CDR2 SQIVND (reference sequence). CDR3 region: CASSITLQTSYEQYF. CDR3 sequence (DNA): TGTGCCAGTAGTATTACGCTACAGACCTCCTACGAGCAGTACTTC.

The genes are TRBV5-4 and TRBJ1-2; TRBD1 might be the D (6 bases). V was cut by 5 bases and J by 2 bases, with 16 bases left in between. Germline V gives CDR1 SGHNT, CDR2 YYREEE (reference sequence). The CDR3 contains 15 residues. The CDR3 spells CASRSGGGLNYGYTF. The CDR3 region has the DNA TGTGCCAGCAGGTCTGGGGGGGGCCTCAACTATGGCTACACCTTC.

The sample holds one count of this clone. This chain connects TRBV10-2 to TRBJ2-4; possibly TRBD2 for D (6 bases). There are 16 residues in the CDR3. Germline loops: CDR1 WSHSY, CDR2 SAAADI. V lost 3 bases and J lost 1, with 13 bases in between. Here the CDR3 reads CASSDGGAGAKNIQYF. DNA of the CDR3: TGCGCCAGCAGTGATGGAGGGGCAGGGGCCAAAAACATTCAGTACTTC.

The rearrangement uses TRBV29-1 and TRBJ1-5; D uncertain. Trimming pared 7 bases from V and 0 bases from J, leaving 16 bases between. The CDR3 loop spans 15 amino acids. Germline CDR1 and CDR2: SQVTM and ANQGSEA. The CDR3: CSAVTGRDSNQPQHF. CDR3 coding DNA: TGCAGCGCCGTTACCGGGAGGGATAGCAATCAGCCCCAGCATTTT.

As for this clone: The sample contains more than one DNA sequence encoding this CDR3. The chain combines TRBV19 with TRBJ1-5, with 9 nucleotides matching TRBD1. The CDR3 is 15 residues long. The trim removed 4 bases at V and 1 base at J, leaving 2 bases unmatched. In germline, CDR1 is LNHDA, CDR2 SQIVND (reference sequence). CDR3 loop: CASSTGTGSNQPQHF. CDR3 sequence (DNA): TGTGCCAGTAGTACCGGGACAGGGAGCAATCAGCCCCAGCATTTT.

The V and J genes are TRBV10-1 and TRBJ1-6; the D is unclear. Per germline, CDR1 WNHNN and CDR2 SYGVQD (reference sequence). The CDR3 contains 15 residues. The ends were cut back, 3 bases at V and 10 bases at J, with 16 bases in the middle. The CDR3 region has the DNA TGCGCCAGCAGTGACCACGGCGGTACCGGGTCACCCCTCCACTTT. As protein: CASSDHGGTGSPLHF.

The chain couples TRBV10-3 to TRBJ1-5, with D possibly TRBD1 on 6 matching bases. Germline-derived CDR1 and CDR2 are ENHRY and SYGVKD. The CDR3 runs 17 residues. V lost 4 bases and J 0 bases, leaving 16 bases between the germline ends. The CDR3, as DNA: TGTGCCATCAGTGGACCTCCGGGACAAGATAGCAATCAGCCCCAGCATTTT. Amino acid sequence: CAISGPPGQDSNQPQHF.

The genes are TRBV3-1 (or the pseudogene TRBV3-2) and TRBJ2-6, with TRBD1 identical over 7 bases. The CDR3 sequence is 18 residues long. Unmatched junction bases numbered 5, after V lost 0 bases and J lost 0 bases. Germline V gene sequence: CDR1 LGHDT, CDR2 YNNKEL (reference sequence). CDR3 residues: CASSQEGTALSGANVLTF. The CDR3 DNA sequence: TGTGCCAGCAGCCAAGAGGGGACAGCGCTCTCTGGGGCCAACGTCCTGACTTTC.

The chain's CDR3 is CASKGQFANTGELFF. DNA of the CDR3: TGTGCCAGCAAAGGACAGTTTGCGAACACCGGGGAGCTGTTTTTT. The chain has TRBV6-5 and TRBJ2-2; perhaps TRBD1 as D (6 bases). The CDR3 extends over 15 amino acids. Per germline, CDR1 MNHEY and CDR2 SVGAGI. V dropped 7 bases and J dropped 0 bases, with 12 bases sitting between them.

The rearrangement uses TRBV10-3 and TRBJ2-1; 11 bases agree with TRBD2. Germline CDR1 and CDR2: ENHRY and SYGVKD. V lost 0 bases, J lost 5 bases, and 3 bases stayed unmatched. This CDR3 contains 16 residues. CDR3 loop: CAISESVLAGDNEQFF. The CDR3 DNA sequence: TGTGCCATCAGTGAGTCGGTACTAGCGGGAGACAATGAGCAGTTCTTC.

The chain carries TRBV2 and TRBJ2-7; perhaps TRBD1 as D (5 bases). Germline V gene data show CDR1 as SNHLY and CDR2 as FYNNEI. The CDR3 length is 15 residues. V was cut by 0 bases and J by 4 bases, with 13 bases left in between. This CDR3 is CASSEATGAPYEQYF. The CDR3 nucleotides are TGTGCCAGCAGTGAAGCTACAGGCGCGCCGTACGAGCAGTACTTC.

The rearrangement joins TRBV2 to TRBJ2-5; TRBD2 is a possible D gene (5 bases). Germline V gives CDR1 SNHLY, CDR2 FYNNEI. Trimming removed 4 bases at V and 11 bases at J, with 17 bases between. The CDR3 length is 13 residues. The CDR3 DNA follows: TGTGCCAGCAGTGTAGACTATTCTCAGGAGCAGTACTTC. Translation: CASSVDYSQEQYF.

The CDR3 is CASSPQGANTGELFF. In nucleotides, the CDR3 is TGTGCCAGTAGCCCACAGGGGGCGAACACCGGGGAGCTGTTTTTT. The chain carries TRBV19 and TRBJ2-2; 8 bases fit TRBD1. Per the germline V gene, CDR1 is LNHDA and CDR2 is SQIVND (reference sequence). J gave up 0 bases and V 6 bases, and 3 bases lay outside the gene matches. The CDR3 contains 15 residues.

In its sample, this clone was seen a few times. V usage is TRBV9 and J usage is TRBJ1-3; D is unresolved. Germline CDR1 is SGDLS and CDR2 is YYNGEE. CDR3 length equals 16 residues. The germline V and J ends were trimmed by 0 bases and 0 bases, with 10 bases remaining between them. The CDR3 reads CASSVGVRTSGNTIYF. Here the CDR3 DNA reads TGTGCCAGCAGCGTAGGTGTCAGAACCTCTGGAAACACCATATATTTT.

CDR3 in amino acids: CATSDSTGNSYEQYF. In nucleotides, the CDR3 is TGTGCCACCAGTGATTCTACGGGAAACTCCTACGAGCAGTACTTC. V is TRBV24-1 and J is TRBJ2-7; D is possibly TRBD2 (5 bases). The germline V and J ends were trimmed by 2 bases and 0 bases, with 10 bases remaining between them. The germline V gene encodes CDR1 KGHDR and CDR2 SFDVKD. The CDR3 length is 15 residues.

This sequence joins TRBV28 and TRBJ1-1; D possibly corresponds to TRBD1 (5 bases). Trimming removed 7 bases at V and 3 bases at J, with 18 bases between. Germline lookup yields CDR1 MDHEN and CDR2 SYDVKM. This CDR3 comprises 15 residues. The DNA for the CDR3 is TGTGCCAGCACCACCGGCGGGGGAGGGGACACTGAAGCTTTCTTT. Encoded protein: CASTTGGGGDTEAFF.